The 27 T cell receptor beta chains reported below all come from one sample, sequenced in a study of T cells after yellow fever vaccination. MiXCR, run by TCRdb on the 5' RACE reads, gives a single entry per CDR3 protein. The table includes about 300,000 distinct CDR3 sequences, around 8.6% detected once. Sequences were derived from CD4+ T cells sorted from PBMCs, sampled 5 days after the yellow fever booster vaccination. These receptor sequences come from a man aged 18-30 years who received the YFV17D yellow fever vaccine.

This clonotype was picked up a small number of times. The chain combines TRBV30 with TRBJ1-1; D is possibly TRBD1 (6 bases). This CDR3 is built from 13 residues. The germline gives CDR1 GTSNPN, CDR2 SVGIG (reference sequence). Between the trimmed V and J ends, which lost 4 bases and 10 bases, there was a span of 19 bases. CDR3 residues: CAWTRQAGSLAFF. Written as DNA, the CDR3 is TGTGCCTGGACTAGACAGGCAGGTAGTTTAGCTTTCTTT.

This clonotype has a handful of counts. The rearrangement links TRBV12-3 or TRBV12-4 to TRBJ1-1, with unresolved D. Trimming took off 5 bases at V and 4 bases at J, with 11 bases between the two ends. CDR3 size: 13 residues. CDR3 residues: CASSPSAVTEAFF. CDR3 coding DNA: TGTGCCAGCAGTCCCTCGGCGGTCACTGAAGCTTTCTTT.

The sample holds many counts of this clonotype. The J gene is TRBJ2-1, the V gene TRBV5-5; D perhaps matches TRBD2 (6 bases). Deletions cut 4 bases from V and 7 bases from J, with 18 bases between. Germline CDR1 SGHKS, CDR2 YYEKEE (reference sequence). This CDR3 has 15 residues. CDR3 loop: CASSPTTGTYNEQFF. The DNA for the CDR3 is TGTGCCAGCAGCCCGACAACCGGGACTTATAATGAGCAGTTCTTC.

This clonotype was picked up a small number of times. The chain is built from TRBV9 and TRBJ2-2; D not resolved. Germline V lookup: CDR1 SGDLS, CDR2 YYNGEE. The V end lost 3 bases, the J end lost 3 bases, and 12 bases lay between the germline ends. The CDR3 sequence is 15 residues long. The CDR3, as DNA: TGTGCCAGCAGCGGCCCTTGGACCTACACCGGGGAGCTGTTTTTT. As protein: CASSGPWTYTGELFF.

The chain joins TRBV6-5 to TRBJ2-3; 8 nucleotides match TRBD2. Trimming removed 0 bases from V and 0 bases from J; junction bases left unmatched: 8. The CDR3 runs 18 residues. Germline assignment: CDR1 MNHEY and CDR2 SVGAGI. CDR3 protein: CASSYSSGGYSSTDTQYF. The CDR3 DNA reads TGTGCCAGCAGTTACTCCAGCGGGGGATACTCTAGCACAGATACGCAGTATTTT.

This clonotype was seen more than once but under ten times. The chain has TRBV7-9 and TRBJ1-4; no clear D. The germline V and J ends were trimmed by 5 bases and 7 bases, with 8 bases remaining between them. The germline gives CDR1 SEHNR, CDR2 FQNEAQ (reference sequence). The CDR3 has 12 residues. The CDR3 here is CASSLGREKLFF. CDR3 coding DNA: TGTGCCAGCAGCCTCGGACGTGAAAAACTGTTTTTT.

This clonotype was picked up a small number of times. The chain recombines TRBV5-4 with TRBJ1-2; possible D gene TRBD1, 5 bases. The CDR3 is 14 residues long. V lost 7 bases to trimming and J lost 2 bases, with 15 bases between them. Germline loops: CDR1 SGHNT, CDR2 YYREEE (reference sequence). Here the CDR3 reads CASSGGANNYGYTF. The CDR3 nucleotides are TGTGCCAGCTCGGGAGGGGCGAACAACTATGGCTACACCTTC.

This clonotype was picked up a small number of times. The genes are TRBV4-3 and TRBJ2-3; D perhaps matches TRBD1 (5 bases). CDR1 is LGHNA and CDR2 is YSLEER in the germline V gene. V was shortened by 0 bases and J by 7 bases, with 11 bases between the two germline ends. The CDR3 runs 14 residues. CDR3 loop: CASSQDGATNTQYF. The CDR3, as DNA: TGCGCCAGCAGCCAAGATGGGGCCACCAATACGCAGTATTTT.

This clonotype was observed many times. V gene TRBV7-6 combines with J gene TRBJ2-5; D gene uncertain. The germline gives CDR1 SGHVS, CDR2 FNYEAQ. There are 12 residues in the CDR3. Trimming pared 5 bases from V and 5 bases from J, leaving 9 bases between. This CDR3 is CASSRSRETQYF. The CDR3 bases are TGTGCCAGCAGCCGTAGCCGCGAGACCCAGTACTTC.

The table lists this clonotype with a few counts. The V gene is TRBV20-1, the J gene TRBJ2-7; 8 positions agree with TRBD2. CDR3 length equals 15 residues. In germline, CDR1 is DFQATT, CDR2 SNEGSKA (reference sequence). The junction had 9 bases not matched to a gene; V was cut back by 0 bases and J by 5 bases. The CDR3 spells CSARDRLAGFNEQYV. The DNA of the CDR3 is TGCAGTGCTAGAGATCGGCTAGCGGGTTTTAACGAGCAGTACGTC.

This clonotype was seen a handful of times. The rearrangement links TRBV20-1 to TRBJ1-4; D is unresolved. The CDR3 runs 13 residues. Germline V gene sequence: CDR1 DFQATT, CDR2 SNEGSKA (reference sequence). V gave up 1 base and J gave up 13 bases, with 16 bases separating them. CDR3 bases: TGCAGTGCTAGAGCGGAGGCTCTCTTCGGACTGTTTTTT. Protein sequence: CSARAEALFGLFF.

The genes are TRBV11-2 and TRBJ1-1; D may be TRBD1 (6 bases). The germline V gene encodes CDR1 SGHAT and CDR2 FQNNGV. This CDR3 has 13 residues. Trimming removed 6 bases at V and 2 bases at J, with 10 bases between. The CDR3 DNA is TGTGCCAGCAGACGACAGGATAACACTGAAGCTTTCTTT. Translating gives CASRRQDNTEAFF. The full variable domain, completed using reference TRBV11-2 and TRBJ1-1, is EAGVAQSPRYKIIEKRQSVAFWCNPISGHATLYWYQQILGQGPKLLIQFQNNGVVDDSQLPKDRFSAERLKGVDSTLKIQPAKLEDSAVYLCASRRQDNTEAFFGQGTRLTVV.

This clonotype was counted a few times. V gene TRBV6-2 or TRBV6-3 combines with J gene TRBJ2-5; no clear D gene. CDR3 length: 11 amino acids. The germline V gene has CDR1 MNHEY and CDR2 SVGEGT. V dropped 6 bases and J dropped 4 bases, with 6 bases sitting between them. The CDR3 spells CASSATETQYF. For the CDR3, the DNA is TGTGCCAGCAGCGCCACAGAGACCCAGTACTTC.

This clonotype was observed at least ten times. The V call is TRBV6-5, the J call TRBJ2-3; 13 nucleotides align to TRBD2. V lost 7 bases and J lost 3; bases outside the gene matches: 16. In germline, CDR1 is MNHEY, CDR2 SVGAGI. The CDR3 is 19 residues long. The CDR3 DNA sequence: TGTGCCAGCAAACGAAGTGGACTAGCGGGGGCGAGGCTTACAGATACGCAGTATTTT. Encoded protein: CASKRSGLAGARLTDTQYF.

This clonotype has only a few counts. The chain couples TRBV30 to TRBJ1-6; 7 bases match TRBD1. This CDR3 comprises 15 residues. J was trimmed by 8 bases and V by 8 bases; bases with no gene match: 15. Looked up from germline, CDR1 is GTSNPN and CDR2 is SVGIG (reference sequence). The CDR3 region is CAVRMWTGYDSPLHF. The CDR3 DNA is TGTGCCGTCCGTATGTGGACAGGATATGATTCACCCCTCCACTTT. Filled out from reference TRBV30 and TRBJ1-6, the complete variable domain reads SQTIHQWPATLVQPVGSPLSLECTVEGTSNPNLYWYRQAAGRGLQLLFYSVGIGQISSEVPQNLSASRPQDRQFILSSKKLLLSDSGFYLCAVRMWTGYDSPLHFGNGTRLTVT.

This clonotype was seen a handful of times. J is TRBJ1-2 and V is TRBV18; unclear D gene. The V end was cut by 2 bases, the J end by 2 bases, with 9 bases between. This CDR3 has 14 residues. The germline V gene has CDR1 KGHSH and CDR2 LQKENI. CDR3 in amino acids: CASSPFNGNYGYTF. In DNA, the CDR3 is TGTGCCAGCTCACCATTTAACGGAAACTATGGCTACACCTTC.

This chain uses TRBV25-1 with TRBJ1-1; 8 positions agree with TRBD1. The germline V gene encodes CDR1 MGHDK and CDR2 SYGVNS. The CDR3 totals 13 residues. Losses at the gene ends were 6 bases for V and 4 bases for J; bases not matched to a gene: 4. The CDR3 sequence: CASRLTGGTEAFF. Written as DNA, the CDR3 is TGTGCCAGCAGGCTCACAGGGGGCACTGAAGCTTTCTTT.

This clonotype was seen a few times. The rearrangement links TRBV3-1 to TRBJ2-2, with a weak D call TRBD1 (5 bases). Germline V gives CDR1 LGHDT, CDR2 YNNKEL (reference sequence). V was shortened by 3 bases and J by 5 bases, with 7 bases between the two germline ends. The CDR3 extends over 13 amino acids. CDR3 nucleotide sequence: TGTGCCAGCAGCCAGAAGGGGACCGGGGAGCTGTTTTTT. This encodes CASSQKGTGELFF.

The chain recombines TRBV15 with TRBJ2-5; D is perhaps TRBD1 (6 bases). CDR1 is LNHNV, CDR2 YYDKDF, per germline (reference sequence). V gave up 4 bases and J gave up 1 base, with 13 bases separating them. The CDR3 sequence is 15 residues long. This CDR3 reads CATSIRGQIQETQYF. As DNA, the CDR3 is TGTGCCACCAGCATAAGAGGACAGATCCAAGAGACCCAGTACTTC.

The sample holds many counts of this clonotype. This sequence joins TRBV12-3 or TRBV12-4 and TRBJ2-5; the D gene is possibly TRBD1 (5 bases). V was trimmed by 5 bases and J by 3 bases, leaving 13 bases between them. This CDR3 contains 14 residues. The CDR3 coding sequence is TGTGCCAGCAGTCCCACCTGGACAAAAGAGACCCAGTACTTC. Translation gives CASSPTWTKETQYF.

The sample holds a few counts of this clonotype. The gene calls are TRBV5-6 and TRBJ2-6; D tentatively fits TRBD1 or TRBD2 (6 bases each). This CDR3 has 18 amino acids. The germline V and J ends were trimmed by 0 bases and 0 bases, with 13 bases remaining between them. Germline V lookup: CDR1 SGHDT, CDR2 YYEEEE. CDR3 region: CASSLGGGRSSGANVLTF. As DNA, the CDR3 is TGTGCCAGCAGCTTGGGAGGGGGGAGAAGCTCTGGGGCCAACGTCCTGACTTTC.

This clonotype turned up a few times. The CDR3 sequence is CASSVSSGSDTEAFF. The CDR3 DNA follows: TGTGCCAGCAGCGTTTCATCAGGGAGCGACACTGAAGCTTTCTTT. V is TRBV7-8 and J is TRBJ1-1; a weak D match, TRBD1 (5 bases). Trimming shortened V by 5 bases and J by 3 bases, and 16 bases separated the two germline ends. This CDR3 is 15 amino acids long. Per the germline V gene, CDR1 is SGHVS and CDR2 is FQNEAQ.

The rearrangement links TRBV12-3 or TRBV12-4 to TRBJ1-5; TRBD1 agrees at 7 bases. V lost 6 bases, J lost 7 bases, and 9 bases stayed unmatched. The CDR3 has 14 residues. This chain's CDR3 is CASRAIGGDQPQHF. Written as DNA, the CDR3 is TGTGCCAGCAGGGCTATAGGGGGCGACCAGCCCCAGCATTTT.

This clonotype was counted many times. The chain combines TRBV5-1 with TRBJ2-2, with TRBD1 as a possible D gene (6 bases). Germline V gene data show CDR1 as SGHRS and CDR2 as YFSETQ. Trimming removed 10 bases from V and 0 bases from J, with 16 bases in between. This CDR3 spans 15 amino acids. As DNA, the CDR3 is TGCGCCTCCCTAGGTGGGACACCGAACACCGGGGAGCTGTTTTTT. As protein: CASLGGTPNTGELFF. The variable domain in full, completed from reference TRBV5-1 and TRBJ2-2, reads KAGVTQTPRYLIKTRGQQVTLSCSPISGHRSVSWYQQTPGQGLQFLFEYFSETQRNKGNFPGRFSGRQFSNSRSEMNVSTLELGDSALYLCASLGGTPNTGELFFGEGSRLTVL.

The chain carries TRBV7-2 and TRBJ1-5, with TRBD1 matching 7 bases. Germline-derived CDR1 and CDR2 are SGHTA and FQGNSA. The CDR3 runs to 15 residues. After removal of 4 bases from V and 4 bases from J, the junction contained 7 bases not matched to a gene. The CDR3 region is CASSSWGTANQPQHF. The DNA for the CDR3 is TGTGCCAGCAGCTCGTGGGGGACAGCTAATCAGCCCCAGCATTTT.

This clonotype has a handful of counts. The chain has TRBV29-1 and TRBJ2-7, with 10 bases aligning to TRBD2. The germline gives CDR1 SQVTM, CDR2 ANQGSEA. The CDR3 spans 17 residues. Trimming cost V 5 bases and J 3 bases; bases outside gene matches: 16. Here the CDR3 reads CSVWDQRGGAPHYEQYF. The CDR3 DNA reads TGCAGCGTTTGGGACCAGCGGGGGGGGGCCCCTCACTACGAGCAGTACTTC.

The gene calls are TRBV7-2 and TRBJ1-3; D is unresolved. V was clipped by 1 base and J by 0 bases, with 10 bases between them. The CDR3 is 16 residues long. The germline CDR1 and CDR2 sequences are SGHTA and FQGNSA. The CDR3 sequence is CASSLDTLSSGNTIYF. CDR3 DNA: TGTGCCAGCAGCTTAGATACGTTAAGCTCTGGAAACACCATATATTTT.